The sequence of this T cell receptor (beta chain) was determined in a study of T cells in Graves' hyperthyroidism and ophthalmopathy. This clonotype was seen a few times. Its antigen is as yet unknown. Study-level points and caveats: Blood shared most expanded thyroid clonotypes above 0.001. Ophthalmopathy stood apart from stable hyperthyroidism in a 13 V-J model.

Any patient presenting with uncontrolled infection, other autoimmune disease, pregnancy or lactation was left out. The diagnostic basis comprised clinical symptoms, serum thyroxine and TRAb, thyroid ultrasound and orbital computed tomography. RNA transcripts served as the template for amplifying TCR beta CDR3 regions. The TCR CDR3 was amplified in a first-round RT-PCR using the HTBI primer set. MiXCR was run by TCRdb on the multiplex PCR reads, yielding one entry per CDR3 protein. Of 370,000 or so distinct CDR3 sequences in the sample, approximately 25% are singletons; the top ten hold around 79%. V was pared by 6 bases and J by 4 bases, with 15 bases between. Germline CDR1 reads LNHDA; CDR2 reads SQIVND (reference sequence). The CDR3 consists of 14 residues.

Material: blood. This sequence originates from a man aged 50 to 59 with Graves' hyperthyroidism. The chain employs TRBV19 and TRBJ1-1, with a weak D call TRBD1 (5 bases). The CDR3 DNA is TGTGCCAGTAGCCGAGAGGGTGGGGCCACTGAAGCTTTCTTT. The encoded protein is CASSREGGATEAFF.